This TCR beta chain is drawn from a study of human T cells and chemical hapten exposure. In the study overall: The sensitizer, 2% DPC, was used on about 2 cm by about 2 cm of upper inner arm skin. Among samples, TCR yields varied mainly because of small differences in pooled library volume.

Sample time point: pre-sensitization, week 0. Treatment meaning: therapeutic diphenylcyclopropenone sensitization with weekly scalp DPC. Comments on this clonotype: Its antigen remains unidentified.

TCRdb reprocessed the RACE reads via MiXCR and lists one record per CDR3 protein. This sample has about 260,000 distinct CDR3 sequences, with approximately 8.6% found just once. The CDR3 has 18 amino acids. CDR1 and CDR2 from the germline V gene are MNHEY and SVGAGI. The trim removed 6 bases at V and 4 bases at J, leaving 16 bases unmatched. Study results and caveats: DPC sensitization did not alter TCRs above 1 in 1000 frequency. In the PT1 data, expanded TCR counts showed a positive correlation with patch test score.

The chain recombines TRBV6-5 with TRBJ2-1; 9 bases agree with TRBD2. Sequencing was performed on whole blood, taken in connection with sensitization to the hapten diphenylcyclopropenone (DPC). The receptor was isolated from a woman in her 40s with alopecia areata. Some clones in this sample may be carry-over from other donors' samples. In nucleotides, the CDR3 is TGTGCCAGCAGCCCCAGCCCCCAAGCGGGAGGAGGGTACAATGAGCAGTTCTTC. Its translation is CASSPSPQAGGGYNEQFF.